This TCR beta chain was recovered during a study of T cell responses to AZD1222 COVID-19 vaccine (dated by TCRdb to about 2021). Background for the entire study: TCR sequencing was performed for roughly 250 trial participants, of whom about 200 were given two doses of AZD1222 and around 26 were given two doses of MenACWY control vaccine. Enrollment into the trials was organized by age into subgroups of 18-55, 56-69 and 70-plus years, and those subgroups contained about 160, 30 and 59 TCR-sequenced participants, respectively. Points the paper makes about the study in general: Participants were mostly white British and included more females than males, and it was suggested by the authors that clonal diversity may have been underestimated. Conclusions about previously exposed vaccinees were limited because only 5 or 6 AZD1222 recipients were SARS-CoV-2 seropositive at baseline. A significant rise in spike-specific TCR breadth and depth was observed after two AZD1222 doses relative to day 0 and relative to MenACWY recipients. Vaccine-associated CD4 TCRs spanned the whole spike protein, with dominant responses in regions 160-218 and 743-854. Reportedly, almost half of the unique spike-specific TCRs recognized epitopes lying outside the regions that are mutated in the B.1.351 and B.1.1.7 variants. Because no samples from the day 14 peak response were available, repertoires could be characterized only after the peak T cell response. The 56-69-year group was small, and its depth increase did not reach significance, likely because of low power.

The CDR3 regions of human TCRbeta chains were subjected to immunosequencing. In the paper's pipeline: TCRs in the repertoires were matched against a reference library of SARS-CoV-2-specific TCRs that had been generated with the MIRA antigen-specificity platform. Breadth was defined as the fraction of unique TCRs that were SARS-CoV-2-associated, and depth was defined as the fraction of total T cells that were SARS-CoV-2-associated. Using the MIRA data, each spike-specific TCR was mapped to the spike region that the TCR reacts to and placed in a CD4 or CD8 class. Log10-transformed breadth and depth values were compared by one-way ANOVA with Sidak's multiple comparisons tests. TCRdb carries this immuneACCESS record with in-frame sequences only. Its versions omit some clonotypes, under half of them owing to an unresolved V gene in the studies checked, with the rest unexplained. The D gene and trimming were derived from the DNA, and the V and J assignments and clone size from that table. Recorded for this sample are 150,000 to 200,000 clones; around 86% of them occurred a single time. The ten largest clonotypes hold 2.5% to 3% of the sample.

According to the study, the label for this sample's time point signals: baseline before first vaccination. The treatment or condition label corresponds to: meningococcal conjugate vaccine given as trial control. Vaccinee samples came from UK trials COV001 and COV002, including a single-blind randomized controlled phase 2/3 trial of AZD1222 (ChAdOx1 nCoV-19) in healthy adults. For TCRbeta chain sequencing, PBMC samples were collected from trial participants at day 0 and at day 28 after the second dose. Note on this clone: Its binding antigen is unknown. One base away there is no much larger clone; base qualities are not given.

The CDR3, from cysteine to phenylalanine, totals 14 residues. Only CDR3 DNA remains: 42 bases, in frame from the first base. CDR1 MNHEY and CDR2 SMNVEV were looked up in the germline V gene (reference sequence). Trimming removed 2 bases from V and 6 bases from J, leaving 8 bases between the germline ends. The rearrangement joined TRBV27 to TRBJ1-6; the D gene is perhaps TRBD1, from 5 matching bases. This material consisted of peripheral blood, taken on day 0 of MenACWY control vaccination. This receptor was identified in an adult in good health. The DNA reads TGTGCCAGCAGTTTAAGGGGCTTTAATTCACCCCTCCACTTT. This sequence encodes CASSLRGFNSPLHF.